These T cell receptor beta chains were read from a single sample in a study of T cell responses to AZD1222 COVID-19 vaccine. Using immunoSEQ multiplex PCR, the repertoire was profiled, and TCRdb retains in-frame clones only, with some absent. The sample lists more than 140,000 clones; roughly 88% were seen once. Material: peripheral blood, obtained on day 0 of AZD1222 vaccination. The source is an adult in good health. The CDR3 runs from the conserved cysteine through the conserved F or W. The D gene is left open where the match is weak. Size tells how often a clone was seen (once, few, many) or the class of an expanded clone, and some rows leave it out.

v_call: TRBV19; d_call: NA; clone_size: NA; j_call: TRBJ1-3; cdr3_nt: TGTGCCAGTAGGAATCCGGGACATCAGGCCTCAGGAAACACCATATATTTT; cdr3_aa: CASRNPGHQASGNTIYF
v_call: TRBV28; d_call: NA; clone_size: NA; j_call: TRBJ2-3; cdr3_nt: TGTGCCAGCAGTTTATCAGGCTATACGCAGTATTTT; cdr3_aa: CASSLSGYTQYF
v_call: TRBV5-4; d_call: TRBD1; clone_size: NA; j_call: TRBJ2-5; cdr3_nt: TGTGCCAGCAGCCTTTACAGGGGGCAGGGAGAGACCCAGTACTTC; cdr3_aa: CASSLYRGQGETQYF
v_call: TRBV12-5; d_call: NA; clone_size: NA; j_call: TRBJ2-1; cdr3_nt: TGTGCTAGTGGCCCGGACAGATACAATGAGCAGTTCTTC; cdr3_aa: CASGPDRYNEQFF
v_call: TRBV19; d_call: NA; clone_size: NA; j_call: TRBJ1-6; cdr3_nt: TGTGCCAGTAGTTTCCGGACAGTCTCGAGCTCCTATAATTCACCCCTCCACTTT; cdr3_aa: CASSFRTVSSSYNSPLHF
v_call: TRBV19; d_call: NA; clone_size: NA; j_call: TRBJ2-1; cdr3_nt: TGTGCCAGCTCTGGACGGCCAGGCTACAATGAGCAGTTCTTC; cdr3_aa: CASSGRPGYNEQFF
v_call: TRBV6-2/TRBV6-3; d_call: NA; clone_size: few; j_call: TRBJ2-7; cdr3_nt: TGTGCCAGCAGTTCCTTACAGCCAACGAGGGCCTACGAGCAGTACTTC; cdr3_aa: CASSSLQPTRAYEQYF
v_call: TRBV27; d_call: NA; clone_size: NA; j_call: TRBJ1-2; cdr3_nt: TGTGCCAGCAGTCTTGGACAGCTTAACTATGGCTACACCTTC; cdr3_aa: CASSLGQLNYGYTF
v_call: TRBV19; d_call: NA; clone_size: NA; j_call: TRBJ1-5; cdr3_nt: TGTGCCAGTAGTATAGGTCCGGAGGGCAATCAGCCCCAGCATTTT; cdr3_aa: CASSIGPEGNQPQHF
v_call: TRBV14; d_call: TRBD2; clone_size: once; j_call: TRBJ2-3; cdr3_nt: TGTGCCAGCAGCCAAGGGGGACTAGCAATTCCCACAGATACGCAGTATTTT; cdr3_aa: CASSQGGLAIPTDTQYF
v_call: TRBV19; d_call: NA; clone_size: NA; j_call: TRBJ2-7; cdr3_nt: TGTGCCAGTAGTATTAACCCCTCCTACGAGCAGTACTTC; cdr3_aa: CASSINPSYEQYF
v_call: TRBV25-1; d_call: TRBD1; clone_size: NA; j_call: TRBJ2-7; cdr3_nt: TGTGCCAGCAGCCCCACGGCGGGACAGGGAAGGTACGAGCAGTACTTC; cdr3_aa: CASSPTAGQGRYEQYF
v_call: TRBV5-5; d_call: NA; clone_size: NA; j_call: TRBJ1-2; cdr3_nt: TGTGCCAGCAGCTTATTAAGGGAAAGGGACTATGGCTACACCTTC; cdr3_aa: CASSLLRERDYGYTF
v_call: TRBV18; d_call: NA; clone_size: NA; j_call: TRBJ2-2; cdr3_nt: TGTGCCAGCTCACCATATCCCGCGGCGAACACCGGGGAGCTGTTTTTT; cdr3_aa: CASSPYPAANTGELFF
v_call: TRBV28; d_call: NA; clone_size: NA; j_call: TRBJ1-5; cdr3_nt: TGTGCCAGCAGTCCACAGGGAAACAATCAGCCCCAGCATTTT; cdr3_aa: CASSPQGNNQPQHF
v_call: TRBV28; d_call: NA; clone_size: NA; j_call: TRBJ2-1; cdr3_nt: TGTGCCAGCAGTCCCGGGTACAATGAGCAGTTCTTC; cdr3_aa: CASSPGYNEQFF
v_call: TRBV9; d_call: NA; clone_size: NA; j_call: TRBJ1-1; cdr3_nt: TGTGCCAGCAGCGTAGTAGGGGGAGTAGGAGCTGGTGCTTTCTTT; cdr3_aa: CASSVVGGVGAGAFF